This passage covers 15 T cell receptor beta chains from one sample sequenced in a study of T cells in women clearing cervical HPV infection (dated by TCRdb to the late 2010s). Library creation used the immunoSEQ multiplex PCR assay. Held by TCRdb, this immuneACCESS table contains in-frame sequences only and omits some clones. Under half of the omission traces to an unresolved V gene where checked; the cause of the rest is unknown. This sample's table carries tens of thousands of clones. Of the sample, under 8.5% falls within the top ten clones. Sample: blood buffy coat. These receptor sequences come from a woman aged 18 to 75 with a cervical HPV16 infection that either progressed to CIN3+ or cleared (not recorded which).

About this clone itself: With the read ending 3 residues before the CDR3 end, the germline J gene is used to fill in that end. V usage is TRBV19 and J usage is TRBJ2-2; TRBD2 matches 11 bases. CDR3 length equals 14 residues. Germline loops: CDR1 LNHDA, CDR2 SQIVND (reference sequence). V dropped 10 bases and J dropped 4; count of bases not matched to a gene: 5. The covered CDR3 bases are TGTGCCACCAGACTAGCGGGGTCCACCGGGGAG. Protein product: CATRLAGSTGE. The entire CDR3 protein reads CATRLAGSTGELFF.

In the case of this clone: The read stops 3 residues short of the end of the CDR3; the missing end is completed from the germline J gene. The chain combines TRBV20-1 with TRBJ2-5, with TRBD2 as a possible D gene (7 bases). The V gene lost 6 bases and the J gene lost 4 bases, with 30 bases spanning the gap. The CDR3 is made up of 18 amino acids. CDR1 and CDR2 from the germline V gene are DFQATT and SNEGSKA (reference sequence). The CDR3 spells CSAYRLQPTGGLGETQYF. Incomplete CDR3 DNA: TGCAGTGCCTACAGACTTCAACCTACCGGGGGGCTGGGAGAGACC.

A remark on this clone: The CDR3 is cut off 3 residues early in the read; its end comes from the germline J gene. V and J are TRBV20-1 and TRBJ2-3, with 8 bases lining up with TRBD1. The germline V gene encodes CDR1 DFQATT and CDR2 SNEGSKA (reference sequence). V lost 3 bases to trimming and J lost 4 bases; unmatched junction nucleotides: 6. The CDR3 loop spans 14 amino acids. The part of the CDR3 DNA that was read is TGCAGTGCTAGCTGGACAGGGAGTTCAGATACG. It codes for CSASWTGSSDT. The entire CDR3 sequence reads CSASWTGSSDTQYF.

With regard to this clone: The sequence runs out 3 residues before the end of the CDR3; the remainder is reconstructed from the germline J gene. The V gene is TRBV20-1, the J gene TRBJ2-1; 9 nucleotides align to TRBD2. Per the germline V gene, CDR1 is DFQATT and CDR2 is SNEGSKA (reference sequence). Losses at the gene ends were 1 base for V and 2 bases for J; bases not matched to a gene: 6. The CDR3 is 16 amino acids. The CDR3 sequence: CSARGPSGVTYNEQFF. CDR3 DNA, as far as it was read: TGCAGTGCTAGAGGACCTAGCGGGGTAACCTACAATGAG.

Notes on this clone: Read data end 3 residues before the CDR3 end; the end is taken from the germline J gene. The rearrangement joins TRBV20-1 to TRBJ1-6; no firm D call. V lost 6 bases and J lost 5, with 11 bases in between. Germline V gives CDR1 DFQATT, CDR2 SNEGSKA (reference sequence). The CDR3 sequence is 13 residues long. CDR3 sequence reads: CSAGEGNNSPLHF. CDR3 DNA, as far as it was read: TGCAGTGCCGGGGAAGGGAATAATTCACCC.

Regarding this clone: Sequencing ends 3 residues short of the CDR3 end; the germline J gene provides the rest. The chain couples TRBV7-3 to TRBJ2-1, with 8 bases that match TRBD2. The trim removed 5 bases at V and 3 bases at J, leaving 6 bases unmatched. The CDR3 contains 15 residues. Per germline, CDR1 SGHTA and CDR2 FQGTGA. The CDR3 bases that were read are TGTGCCAGCAGCCCCACGGGGGGGGGCTACAATGAG. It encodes CASSPTGGGYNE. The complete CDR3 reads CASSPTGGGYNEQFF.

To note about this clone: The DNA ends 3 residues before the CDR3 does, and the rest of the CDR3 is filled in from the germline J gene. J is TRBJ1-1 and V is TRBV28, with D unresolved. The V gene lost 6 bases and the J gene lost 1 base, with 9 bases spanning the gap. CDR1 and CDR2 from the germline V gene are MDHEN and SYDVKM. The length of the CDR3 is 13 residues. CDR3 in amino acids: CASSRHENTEAFF. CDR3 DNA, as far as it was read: TGTGCCAGCAGCCGACACGAGAACACTGAA.

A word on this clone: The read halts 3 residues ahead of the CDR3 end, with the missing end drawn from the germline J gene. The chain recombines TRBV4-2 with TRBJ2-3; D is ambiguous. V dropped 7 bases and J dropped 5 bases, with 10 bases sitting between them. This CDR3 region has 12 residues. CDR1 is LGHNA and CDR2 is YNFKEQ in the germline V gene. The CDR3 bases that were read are TGTGCCAGCACTAAAAAGGGAGATACG. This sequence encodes CASTKKGDT. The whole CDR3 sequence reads CASTKKGDTQYF.

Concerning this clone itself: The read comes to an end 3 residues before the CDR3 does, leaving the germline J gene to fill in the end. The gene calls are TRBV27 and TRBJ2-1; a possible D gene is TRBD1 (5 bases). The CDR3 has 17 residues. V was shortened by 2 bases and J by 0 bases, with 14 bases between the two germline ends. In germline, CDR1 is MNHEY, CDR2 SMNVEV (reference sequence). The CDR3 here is CASSLIPTGPSYNEQFF. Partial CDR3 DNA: TGTGCCAGCAGTTTAATTCCCACAGGACCCTCCTACAATGAG.

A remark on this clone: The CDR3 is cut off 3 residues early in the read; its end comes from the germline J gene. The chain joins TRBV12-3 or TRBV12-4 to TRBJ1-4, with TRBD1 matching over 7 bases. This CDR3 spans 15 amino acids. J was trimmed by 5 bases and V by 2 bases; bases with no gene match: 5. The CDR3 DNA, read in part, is TGTGCCAGCAGTTTAACCCGCAGGGGGAATGAAAAA. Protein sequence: CASSLTRRGNEK. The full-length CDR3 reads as CASSLTRRGNEKLFF.

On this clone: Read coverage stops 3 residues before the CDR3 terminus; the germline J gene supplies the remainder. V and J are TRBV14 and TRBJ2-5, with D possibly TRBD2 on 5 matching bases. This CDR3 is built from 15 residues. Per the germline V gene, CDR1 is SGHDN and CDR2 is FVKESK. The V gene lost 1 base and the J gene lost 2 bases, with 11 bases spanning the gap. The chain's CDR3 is CASSQAAGPQETQYF. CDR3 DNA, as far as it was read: TGTGCCAGCAGCCAAGCGGCGGGTCCTCAAGAGACC.

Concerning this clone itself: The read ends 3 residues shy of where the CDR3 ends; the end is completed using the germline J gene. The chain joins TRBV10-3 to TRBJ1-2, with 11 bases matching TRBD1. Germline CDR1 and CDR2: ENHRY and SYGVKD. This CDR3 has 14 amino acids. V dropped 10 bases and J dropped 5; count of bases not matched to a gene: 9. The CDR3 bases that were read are TGTGCCACAGGACAGGGGGCGGTTGAATATGGC. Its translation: CATGQGAVEYG. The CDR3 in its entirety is CATGQGAVEYGYTF.

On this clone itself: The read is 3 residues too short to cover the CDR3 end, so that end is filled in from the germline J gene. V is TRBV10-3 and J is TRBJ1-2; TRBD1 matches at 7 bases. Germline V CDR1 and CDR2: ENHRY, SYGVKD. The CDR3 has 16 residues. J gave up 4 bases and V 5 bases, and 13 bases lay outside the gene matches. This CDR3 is CAISKSGTDGGYGYTF. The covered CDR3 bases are TGTGCCATCAGTAAATCGGGGACAGACGGTGGCTATGGC.

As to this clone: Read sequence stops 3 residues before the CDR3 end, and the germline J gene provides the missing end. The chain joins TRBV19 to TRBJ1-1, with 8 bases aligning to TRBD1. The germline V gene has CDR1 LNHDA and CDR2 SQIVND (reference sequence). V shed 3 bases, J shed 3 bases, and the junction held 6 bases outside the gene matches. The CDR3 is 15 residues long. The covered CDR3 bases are TGTGCCAGTAGTATGGGGACAGGACGAGACACTGAA. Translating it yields CASSMGTGRDTE. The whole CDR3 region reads CASSMGTGRDTEAFF. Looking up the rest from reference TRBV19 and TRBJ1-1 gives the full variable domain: DGGITQSPKYLFRKEGQNVTLSCEQNLNHDAMYWYRQDPGQGLRLIYYSQIVNDFQKGDIAEGYSVSREKKESFPLTVTSAQKNPTAFYLCASSMGTGRDTEAFFGQGTRLTVV.

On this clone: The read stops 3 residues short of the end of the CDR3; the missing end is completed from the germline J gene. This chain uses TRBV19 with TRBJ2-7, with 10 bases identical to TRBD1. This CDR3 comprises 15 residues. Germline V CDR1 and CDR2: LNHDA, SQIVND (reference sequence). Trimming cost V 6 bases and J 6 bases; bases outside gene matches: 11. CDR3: CASRGAGQGMVEQYF. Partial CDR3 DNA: TGTGCCAGTAGGGGTGCGGGACAGGGGATGGTCGAG.